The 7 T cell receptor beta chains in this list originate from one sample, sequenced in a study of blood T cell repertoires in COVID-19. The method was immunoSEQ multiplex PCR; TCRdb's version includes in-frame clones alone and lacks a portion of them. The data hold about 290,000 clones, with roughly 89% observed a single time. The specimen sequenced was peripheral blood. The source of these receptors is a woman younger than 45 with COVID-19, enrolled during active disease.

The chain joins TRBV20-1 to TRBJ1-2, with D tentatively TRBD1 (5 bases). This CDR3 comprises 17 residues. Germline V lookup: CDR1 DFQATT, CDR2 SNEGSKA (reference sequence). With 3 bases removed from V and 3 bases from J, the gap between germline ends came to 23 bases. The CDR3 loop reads CSASNRGASSTYYGYTF. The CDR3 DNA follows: TGCAGTGCTAGTAATAGGGGCGCGAGCTCCACCTACTATGGCTACACCTTC.

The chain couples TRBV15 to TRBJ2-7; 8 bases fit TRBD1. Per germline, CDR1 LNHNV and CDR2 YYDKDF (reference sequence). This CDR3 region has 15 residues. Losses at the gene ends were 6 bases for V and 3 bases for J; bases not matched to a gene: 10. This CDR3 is CATRNSGQGGYEQYF. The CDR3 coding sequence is TGTGCCACCAGGAACAGCGGACAGGGCGGCTACGAGCAGTACTTC.

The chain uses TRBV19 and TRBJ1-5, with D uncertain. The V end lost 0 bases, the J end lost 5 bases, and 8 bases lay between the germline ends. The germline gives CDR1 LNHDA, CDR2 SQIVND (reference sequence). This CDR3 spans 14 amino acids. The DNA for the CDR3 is TGTGCCAGTAGTATAGACGGGGTAGATCAGCCCCAGCATTTT. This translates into CASSIDGVDQPQHF.

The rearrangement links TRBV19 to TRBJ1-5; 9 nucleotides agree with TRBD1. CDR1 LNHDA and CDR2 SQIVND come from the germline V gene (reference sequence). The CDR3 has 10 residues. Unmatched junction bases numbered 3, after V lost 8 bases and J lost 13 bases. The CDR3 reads CASWGQGQHF. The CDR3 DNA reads TGTGCCAGTTGGGGACAGGGTCAGCATTTT.

In DNA form, the CDR3 reads TGCAGCGTCAGACAGGGGGGAACTGAAGCTTTCTTT. This gives the protein CSVRQGGTEAFF. The V call is TRBV29-1, the J call TRBJ1-1, with 9 bases identical to TRBD1. The CDR3 is 12 amino acids. The trim removed 6 bases at V and 5 bases at J, leaving 4 bases unmatched. Germline V gene sequence: CDR1 SQVTM, CDR2 ANQGSEA.

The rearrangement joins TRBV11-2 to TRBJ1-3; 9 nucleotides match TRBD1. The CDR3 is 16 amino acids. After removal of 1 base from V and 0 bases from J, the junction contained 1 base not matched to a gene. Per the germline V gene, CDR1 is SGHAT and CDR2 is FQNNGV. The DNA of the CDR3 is TGTGCCAGCAGCTTAGGGGACAGGGTCTCTGGAAACACCATATATTTT. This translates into CASSLGDRVSGNTIYF.

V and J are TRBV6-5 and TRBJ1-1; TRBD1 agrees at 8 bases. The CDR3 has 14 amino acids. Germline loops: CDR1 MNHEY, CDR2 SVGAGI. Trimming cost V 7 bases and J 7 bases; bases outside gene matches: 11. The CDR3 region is CASTWADRDHEAFF. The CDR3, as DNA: TGTGCCAGCACCTGGGCGGACAGGGATCATGAAGCTTTCTTT.